These 18 T cell receptor beta chains share one sample of origin, sequenced in a study of shared clonotypes between healthy human individuals. Only in-frame clones appear in the TCRdb table, and some are missing; sequencing was by immunoSEQ multiplex PCR. Here the sample spans about 510,000 clones, 60% to 80% being singletons. The sequenced material came from PBMCs. The origin of the receptors is a woman in her thirties or forties in good health. Some clones in this sample may be carry-over from other donors' samples.

This clone was detected a few times. The rearrangement joins TRBV18 to TRBJ2-1, with 9 bases lining up with TRBD2. This CDR3 is built from 15 residues. Germline V lookup: CDR1 KGHSH, CDR2 LQKENI. V dropped 1 base and J dropped 5; count of bases not matched to a gene: 3. The CDR3 DNA reads TGTGCCAGCTCACCACTAGCGGGAGTGCACAATGAGCAGTTCTTC. This codes for CASSPLAGVHNEQFF.

This clone was observed once. The V gene is TRBV30, the J gene TRBJ2-1, with 7 bases that match TRBD2. The V gene's germline CDR1 is GTSNPN and CDR2 SVGIG (reference sequence). The V segment lost 0 bases and the J segment 6 bases; nucleotides outside the gene matches: 5. The CDR3 spans 14 residues. The CDR3 spells CAWSVRGVSNEQFF. Here the CDR3 DNA reads TGTGCCTGGAGTGTACGGGGGGTTTCCAATGAGCAGTTCTTC.

The chain joins TRBV5-1 to TRBJ2-7; 7 positions match TRBD1. The V gene's germline CDR1 is SGHRS and CDR2 YFSETQ. This CDR3 has 15 amino acids. V trimming: 0 bases; J trimming: 9 bases; junction bases outside the gene matches: 12. The CDR3 here is CASSLGDRDPVGQYF. CDR3 nucleotides: TGCGCCAGCAGCTTGGGTGACAGGGACCCAGTGGGGCAGTACTTC.

In its sample, this clone was seen a few times. V and J are TRBV5-4 and TRBJ2-4; 8 bases agree with TRBD1. The CDR3 consists of 16 residues. Germline V gene sequence: CDR1 SGHNT, CDR2 YYREEE (reference sequence). The V and J ends lost 4 bases and 0 bases, in that order; junction bases with no gene match: 6. The CDR3 DNA reads as TGTGCCAGCAGCCAGGGGGCTGCCCTAGCCAAAAACATTCAGTACTTC. Its translation is CASSQGAALAKNIQYF. The whole variable domain, remainder taken from reference TRBV5-4 and TRBJ2-4, is ETGVTQSPTHLIKTRGQQVTLRCSSQSGHNTVSWYQQALGQGPQFIFQYYREEENGRGNFPPRFSGLQFPNYSSELNVNALELDDSALYLCASSQGAALAKNIQYFGAGTRLSVL.

This clone was seen once. The chain uses TRBV7-9 and TRBJ1-3; maybe TRBD1 (5 bases). The germline gives CDR1 SEHNR, CDR2 FQNEAQ (reference sequence). The germline V and J ends were trimmed by 4 bases and 4 bases, with 11 bases remaining between them. The CDR3 runs to 14 residues. The CDR3 DNA reads as TGTGCCAGCAGCTCCAGGGTTTCGGGAAACACCATATATTTT. It encodes CASSSRVSGNTIYF.

The V and J genes are TRBV9 and TRBJ2-7, with TRBD2 matching over 9 bases. Losses at the gene ends were 4 bases for V and 9 bases for J; bases not matched to a gene: 20. The germline gives CDR1 SGDLS, CDR2 YYNGEE. The CDR3 consists of 17 residues. CDR3 in DNA: TGTGCCAGCAGCCCCGATGGGGGGTGGCTAGCGGGAAGCGCGCAGTACTTC. It yields the protein CASSPDGGWLAGSAQYF.

The rearrangement uses TRBV6-1 and TRBJ2-7, with D possibly matching TRBD2 (6 bases). Trimming left V 10 bases short and J 2 bases short, with 21 bases between. This CDR3 spans 15 amino acids. CDR1 is MNHNS, CDR2 SASEGT, per germline. The CDR3 coding sequence is TGTGCCATCAGCCCCTGGCGGGATACACCCTACGAGCAGTACTTC. It translates to CAISPWRDTPYEQYF.

Comment on this clone: A read error is likely, as this CDR3 ends without the conserved phenylalanine or tryptophan. This chain uses TRBV2 with TRBJ1-1; D uncertain. This CDR3 has 15 residues. Trimming left V 4 bases short and J 3 bases short, with 15 bases between. The germline V gene encodes CDR1 SNHLY and CDR2 FYNNEI. CDR3 residues: CASSVGAPTDTEAFL. DNA for the CDR3: TGTGCCAGCAGTGTTGGCGCGCCGACGGACACTGAAGCTTTCCTT.

V and J are TRBV5-4 and TRBJ2-1, with 11 bases identical to TRBD2. The V and J ends lost 4 bases and 4 bases, in that order; junction bases with no gene match: 4. CDR3 length: 15 amino acids. In germline, CDR1 is SGHNT, CDR2 YYREEE (reference sequence). CDR3 coding DNA: TGTGCCAGCAGCGTAGCGGGAGGGAGATACAATGAGCAGTTCTTC. Its protein product is CASSVAGGRYNEQFF.

This clone was detected many times. This chain links TRBV4-3 with TRBJ2-3; TRBD2 matches 8 bases. There are 16 residues in the CDR3. CDR1 LGHNA and CDR2 YSLEER come from the germline V gene. V gave up 0 bases and J gave up 4 bases; unmatched junction bases: 6. The CDR3 protein is CASSQETGAGADTQYF. For the CDR3, the DNA is TGCGCCAGCAGCCAAGAGACGGGAGCGGGGGCAGATACGCAGTATTTT.

Comments on this clone: Other DNA sequences in the sample encode the same CDR3. V is TRBV5-1 and J is TRBJ1-1, with a tentative D call TRBD1 (6 bases). V gave up 1 base and J gave up 3 bases, with 10 bases separating them. The CDR3 is made up of 14 amino acids. The germline gives CDR1 SGHRS, CDR2 YFSETQ. Here the CDR3 DNA reads TGCGCCAGCAGCTTGACAGGGACGGACACTGAAGCTTTCTTT. Its protein is CASSLTGTDTEAFF.

V usage is TRBV28 and J usage is TRBJ1-4, with D uncertain. Germline lookup yields CDR1 MDHEN and CDR2 SYDVKM. CDR3 length: 14 residues. V was pared by 4 bases and J by 4 bases, with 10 bases between. CDR3 DNA: TGTGCCAGCAGTTCTTGGTCAATTAATGAAAAACTGTTTTTT. Translating it yields CASSSWSINEKLFF.

There are many counts of this clone. Relative to the germline gene, one junction end is altered; a read error may explain this. This chain uses TRBV7-7 with TRBJ2-2; 9 bases are shared with TRBD1. The germline V gene encodes CDR1 SSHAT and CDR2 FNYEAQ (reference sequence). CDR3 size: 15 residues. DNA for the CDR3: TGTGCTAGCAGCGCACAGGGGGCTGACACCGGGGAGCTGTTTTTT. It encodes CASSAQGADTGELFF.

The chain uses TRBV7-9 and TRBJ2-2; D is ambiguous. V lost 7 bases, J lost 1 base, and 4 bases lay in between. The V gene's germline CDR1 is SEHNR and CDR2 FQNEAQ (reference sequence). This CDR3 contains 12 residues. The CDR3 sequence: CASIMNTGELFF. The CDR3 DNA follows: TGTGCCAGCATCATGAACACCGGGGAGCTGTTTTTT. Combining the CDR3 with reference TRBV7-9 and TRBJ2-2 gives the whole variable domain DTGVSQNPRHKITKRGQNVTFRCDPISEHNRLYWYRQTLGQGPEFLTYFQNEAQLEKSRLLSDRFSAERPKGSFSTLEIQRTEQGDSAMYLCASIMNTGELFFGEGSRLTVL.

The V and J genes are TRBV5-1 and TRBJ2-1, with D unresolved. The CDR3 sequence is 14 residues long. Trimming pared 0 bases from V and 3 bases from J, leaving 7 bases between. Germline V lookup: CDR1 SGHRS, CDR2 YFSETQ. CDR3 region: CASSLGTYYNEQFF. The CDR3 coding sequence is TGCGCCAGCAGCTTGGGGACCTACTACAATGAGCAGTTCTTC.

The chain employs TRBV6-1 and TRBJ2-5, with unresolved D. The CDR3 length is 12 residues. Trimming shortened V by 2 bases and J by 5 bases, and 6 bases separated the two germline ends. Germline V gene lookup returns CDR1 MNHNS and CDR2 SASEGT. The CDR3 DNA sequence: TGTGCCAGCAGTGAAACTTTTGAGACCCAGTACTTC. Its protein product is CASSETFETQYF.

About this clone itself: The same CDR3 also results from other DNA sequences found in this sample. The chain couples TRBV5-1 to TRBJ2-1, with 9 bases that match TRBD2. Trimming took 0 bases from V and 4 from J; bases not matched to a gene: 2. This CDR3 is 15 amino acids long. The germline V gene has CDR1 SGHRS and CDR2 YFSETQ. The CDR3 region has the DNA TGCGCCAGCAGCTTGGGACTAGCGGATTACAATGAGCAGTTCTTC. Amino acid sequence: CASSLGLADYNEQFF.

The chain recombines TRBV11-1 with TRBJ2-7, with D tentatively TRBD1 (6 bases). The ends were cut back, 5 bases at V and 9 bases at J, with 17 bases in the middle. This CDR3 is built from 13 residues. Per germline, CDR1 SGHAT and CDR2 FQDESV (reference sequence). The CDR3: CASSPTGVLGQYF. The CDR3 bases are TGTGCCAGCAGCCCGACAGGCGTCCTTGGGCAGTACTTC.